Following are 26 T cell receptor beta chains from one sample sequenced in a study of graft-versus-host responses after intestinal transplantation. Sequencing used immunoSEQ multiplex PCR; TCRdb keeps in-frame clones, though not all of them. Of around 39,000 clones listed, about 90% are singletons. Sequencing was performed on PBMCs, taken 267 days after transplant. The receptors shown here come from a human patient who received an intestinal transplant, so some T cells may come from the graft donor.

The chain recombines TRBV7-9 with TRBJ2-2, with 8 bases lining up with TRBD1. V trimming: 6 bases; J trimming: 1 base; junction bases outside the gene matches: 7. The CDR3 is made up of 16 amino acids. Germline values: CDR1 SEHNR, CDR2 FQNEAQ (reference sequence). CDR3 in amino acids: CASRARQGQNTGELFF. CDR3 in DNA: TGTGCCAGCAGAGCTCGACAGGGGCAGAACACCGGGGAGCTGTTTTTT.

This chain connects TRBV11-2 to TRBJ1-2; a weak D match, TRBD1 (5 bases). V gave up 7 bases and J gave up 2 bases, with 11 bases separating them. Germline V CDR1 and CDR2: SGHAT, FQNNGV. CDR3 length equals 13 residues. The CDR3 region has the DNA TGTGCCAGCAAACGAGAGGGGAACTATGGCTACACCTTC. The encoded protein is CASKREGNYGYTF.

The rearrangement uses TRBV7-9 and TRBJ2-5; perhaps TRBD2 as D (6 bases). The DNA end lines up better with TRBJ2-7; the J call may be wrong. CDR1 is SEHNR and CDR2 is FQNEAQ in the germline V gene (reference sequence). The CDR3 covers 13 residues. CDR3: CASSLAGGHEQYF. As DNA, the CDR3 is TGTGCCAGCAGCTTAGCGGGGGGACACGAGCAGTACTTC.

The rearrangement uses TRBV2 and TRBJ1-1; tentative D call: TRBD1 (6 bases). Germline V CDR1 and CDR2: SNHLY, FYNNEI. This CDR3 has 15 residues. Trimming pared 5 bases from V and 5 bases from J, leaving 18 bases between. The CDR3 loop is CASSRGGPQGTEAFF. The CDR3 nucleotides are TGTGCCAGCAGTAGGGGGGGCCCCCAGGGAACTGAAGCTTTCTTT.

Notes on this clone: The same CDR3 is also encoded by other DNA sequences in this sample. This rearrangement joins TRBV7-2 to TRBJ1-2; 8 bases are a match to TRBD1. The CDR3 extends over 15 amino acids. Germline V CDR1 and CDR2: SGHTA, FQGNSA. V lost 5 bases, J lost 7 bases, and 12 bases stayed unmatched. For the CDR3, the DNA is TGTGCCAGCAGCGGTGGGGGGCAGGGGGCGAGTGGCTACACCTTC. It encodes CASSGGGQGASGYTF.

The genes are TRBV6-6 and TRBJ2-5; 7 bases fit TRBD1. Germline assignment: CDR1 MNHNY and CDR2 SVGAGI (reference sequence). This CDR3 has 16 residues. V dropped 2 bases and J dropped 7; count of bases not matched to a gene: 13. CDR3 sequence reads: CASSYPPTGTKMTQYF. For the CDR3, the DNA is TGTGCCAGCAGTTACCCCCCGACAGGGACCAAGATGACCCAGTACTTC.

J is TRBJ2-2 and V is TRBV10-3; TRBD1 or TRBD2 may be the D gene (5 bases each). Between the trimmed V and J ends, which lost 5 bases and 3 bases, there was a span of 13 bases. The CDR3 length is 15 residues. Germline V gives CDR1 ENHRY, CDR2 SYGVKD. The CDR3 DNA sequence: TGTGCCATCAGTCCTACCGGGGCTTACACCGGGGAGCTGTTTTTT. Translated: CAISPTGAYTGELFF.

This clone was detected once. This rearrangement joins TRBV4-1 to TRBJ1-2; TRBD1 matches 8 bases. CDR1 and CDR2 (germline): MGHRA, YSYEKL. Germline trimming cut 8 bases from V and 4 bases from J; bases unmatched to any gene: 12. This CDR3 has 15 amino acids. This chain's CDR3 is CASGPSQGAGYGYTF. The CDR3 coding sequence is TGCGCCAGCGGACCCTCGCAGGGGGCAGGCTATGGCTACACCTTC.

On this clone: In the same sample, other DNA sequences code for this CDR3. This chain joins TRBV5-1 and TRBJ2-2, with D unresolved. V was clipped by 4 bases and J by 8 bases, with 18 bases between them. This CDR3 is built from 15 residues. CDR1 SGHRS and CDR2 YFSETQ come from the germline V gene. CDR3 sequence: CASSALTATGGELFF. CDR3 DNA: TGCGCCAGCAGCGCACTAACCGCGACCGGGGGGGAGCTGTTTTTT.

The chain links TRBV9 to TRBJ2-1; D is possibly TRBD1 or TRBD2 (6 bases each). This CDR3 region has 14 residues. Germline CDR1 and CDR2: SGDLS and YYNGEE. V lost 0 bases to trimming and J lost 4 bases, with 8 bases between them. CDR3 protein: CASSVGGAYNEQFF. CDR3 DNA: TGTGCCAGCAGCGTAGGGGGGGCATACAATGAGCAGTTCTTC.

The chain uses TRBV6-1 and TRBJ2-1; tentatively, D is TRBD2 (5 bases). The germline V and J ends were trimmed by 4 bases and 4 bases, with 11 bases remaining between them. The CDR3 has 14 amino acids. Germline CDR1 reads MNHNS; CDR2 reads SASEGT. CDR3 amino acids: CASSATRVYNEQFF. CDR3 bases: TGTGCCAGCAGTGCGACGCGGGTTTACAATGAGCAGTTCTTC.

The chain employs TRBV5-1 and TRBJ2-5; a weak D match, TRBD2 (6 bases). CDR1 SGHRS and CDR2 YFSETQ come from the germline V gene. V lost 6 bases to trimming and J lost 3 bases, with 21 bases between them. The CDR3 runs to 16 residues. CDR3 coding DNA: TGCGCCAGCAAGGAAGTTAGCGGAGGGTCTAAAGAGACCCAGTACTTC. It encodes CASKEVSGGSKETQYF.

The genes are TRBV5-1 and TRBJ1-2, with 7 bases matching TRBD1. V gave up 0 bases and J gave up 4 bases; unmatched junction bases: 3. The CDR3 sequence is 14 residues long. CDR1 is SGHRS, CDR2 YFSETQ, per germline. Written as DNA, the CDR3 is TGCGCCAGCAGCTTGGGACAGGGAGGCTATGGCTACACCTTC. Protein sequence: CASSLGQGGYGYTF. The full variable domain, its missing parts supplied by reference TRBV5-1 and TRBJ1-2, is KAGVTQTPRYLIKTRGQQVTLSCSPISGHRSVSWYQQTPGQGLQFLFEYFSETQRNKGNFPGRFSGRQFSNSRSEMNVSTLELGDSALYLCASSLGQGGYGYTFGSGTRLTVV.

The CDR3 DNA reads TGTGCCAGTAGTCCCACCGGACAGGGGCTATACACTGAAGCTTTCTTT. As protein: CASSPTGQGLYTEAFF. The V gene is TRBV19, the J gene TRBJ1-1, with 9 bases lining up with TRBD1. V lost 5 bases, J lost 3 bases, and 10 bases stayed unmatched. This CDR3 is built from 16 residues. Germline assignment: CDR1 LNHDA and CDR2 SQIVND (reference sequence).

J is TRBJ2-7 and V is TRBV12-5; D call uncertain. V was clipped by 0 bases and J by 4 bases, with 13 bases between them. Germline CDR1 LGHNT, CDR2 FRNRAP. The CDR3 totals 15 residues. As DNA, the CDR3 is TGTGCTAGTGGTTTGGTTGGACGGTTCGGGTACGAGCAGTACTTC. This codes for CASGLVGRFGYEQYF.

This sequence joins TRBV15 and TRBJ2-4; 7 bases map to TRBD1. This CDR3 is 15 amino acids long. V lost 2 bases to trimming and J lost 1 base; unmatched junction nucleotides: 2. Per germline, CDR1 LNHNV and CDR2 YYDKDF (reference sequence). The CDR3 bases are TGTGCCACCAGCAGACCGACAGGGGCCAAAAACATTCAGTACTTC. This codes for CATSRPTGAKNIQYF.

This rearrangement joins TRBV7-3 to TRBJ2-3; 9 positions agree with TRBD2. Looked up from germline, CDR1 is SGHTA and CDR2 is FQGTGA. This CDR3 has 15 residues. The V and J ends lost 0 bases and 4 bases, in that order; junction bases with no gene match: 2. Here the CDR3 reads CASSLTTSGSDTQYF. The CDR3 nucleotides are TGTGCCAGCAGCTTAACGACTAGCGGTTCAGATACGCAGTATTTT.

This chain joins TRBV4-1 and TRBJ2-1, with D perhaps TRBD1 (5 bases). This CDR3 contains 12 residues. CDR1 and CDR2 from the germline V gene are MGHRA and YSYEKL. The V end lost 4 bases, the J end lost 4 bases, and 5 bases lay between the germline ends. The CDR3 DNA is TGCGCCAGCAGCCGACAGTACAATGAGCAGTTCTTC. Protein sequence: CASSRQYNEQFF.

CDR3 bases: TGTGCCAGCGCCCCAGCGGGCACAGATACGCAGTATTTT. Protein product: CASAPAGTDTQYF. The chain recombines TRBV2 with TRBJ2-3; D is possibly TRBD2 (5 bases). CDR3 length: 13 amino acids. Between the trimmed V and J ends, which lost 8 bases and 1 base, there was a span of 10 bases. The germline V gene encodes CDR1 SNHLY and CDR2 FYNNEI.

The chain employs TRBV4-1 and TRBJ2-5; 8 positions match TRBD2. J lost 3 bases, V lost 1 base, and 1 base had no gene match. The CDR3 runs to 14 residues. Germline CDR1 MGHRA, CDR2 YSYEKL. CDR3 bases: TGCGCCAGCAGCCAAGCGGGGGGGGAAGAGACCCAGTACTTC. Translation: CASSQAGGEETQYF.

Of note for this clone: At one end the junction does not follow the germline gene, possibly because of a read error. The chain combines TRBV6-5 with TRBJ1-3; possibly TRBD1 for D (5 bases). The CDR3 extends over 15 amino acids. Germline CDR1 reads MNHEY; CDR2 reads SVGAGI. CDR3 sequence (DNA): TGTGCCAGCAGTAAAGAGGAAGGGGCTGGGAACACCATATATTTT. This sequence encodes CASSKEEGAGNTIYF.

The chain carries TRBV5-5 and TRBJ2-7; D not resolved. Germline CDR1 and CDR2: SGHKS and YYEKEE (reference sequence). The CDR3 loop spans 15 amino acids. Deletions cut 0 bases from V and 3 bases from J, with 13 bases between. Written as DNA, the CDR3 is TGTGCCAGCAGCTTGGACTCGTCGGGTCACTACGAGCAGTACTTC. This gives the protein CASSLDSSGHYEQYF.

J is TRBJ2-5 and V is TRBV5-4, with 13 bases identical to TRBD2. Near its end, the DNA agrees better with TRBJ2-7, so the J call may be wrong. CDR3 length: 16 amino acids. The germline CDR1 and CDR2 sequences are SGHNT and YYREEE (reference sequence). The CDR3 sequence is CASSPGLAGVGYEQYF. The CDR3 DNA is TGTGCCAGCAGCCCAGGACTAGCGGGGGTGGGTTACGAGCAGTACTTC.

This chain connects TRBV11-2 to TRBJ1-1, with D maybe TRBD1 (6 bases). The CDR3 spans 14 residues. The germline gives CDR1 SGHAT, CDR2 FQNNGV. V shed 4 bases and J shed 5 bases, with 14 bases lying between them. The CDR3 reads CASSSQGGGTEAFF. The CDR3 nucleotides read TGTGCCAGCAGCTCACAGGGAGGGGGGACTGAAGCTTTCTTT.

The V and J genes are TRBV6-5 and TRBJ1-1; D remains ambiguous. V dropped 5 bases and J dropped 13 bases, with 14 bases sitting between them. The CDR3 covers 11 residues. Germline CDR1 and CDR2: MNHEY and SVGAGI. The CDR3 loop reads CASSEAGEGFF. For the CDR3, the DNA is TGTGCCAGCAGTGAAGCGGGAGAGGGTTTCTTT.

V and J are TRBV7-8 and TRBJ2-5, with D perhaps TRBD2 (6 bases). Germline assignment: CDR1 SGHVS and CDR2 FQNEAQ. This CDR3 contains 12 residues. Trimming took off 5 bases at V and 2 bases at J, with 6 bases between the two ends. CDR3 protein: CASSRGQETQYF. CDR3 nucleotides: TGTGCCAGCAGCCGGGGGCAAGAGACCCAGTACTTC. Based on the CDR3 plus reference TRBV7-8 and TRBJ2-5, the full variable domain is GAGVSQSPRYKVAKRGQDVALRCDPISGHVSLFWYQQALGQGPEFLTYFQNEAQLDKSGLPSDRFFAERPEGSVSTLKIQRTQQEDSAVYLCASSRGQETQYFGPGTRLLVL.